Sequencing of this T cell receptor (beta chain) was carried out in a study of T cell repertoires in cytomegalovirus infection. Across the study: Based on public TCR beta signatures, there were indications of CMV infection and of a matching HLA type.

Findings of the study overall: Predominance within the ex vivo response was attributable to HLA-C-restricted CMV-specific TCR beta clonotypes.

This clonotype was seen many times. As yet, its antigen is unknown. Germline-derived CDR1 and CDR2 are SEHNR and FQNEAQ (reference sequence). Trimming removed 5 bases from V and 0 bases from J; junction bases left unmatched: 6. The CDR3 extends over 16 amino acids. TCRdb recomputed calls from the reads with MiXCR, one row per CDR3 protein. The sample has fewer than 550,000 distinct CDR3 sequences, about 15% seen once. The clonotype comes from a human donor in good health (CMV status not recorded). Some clones in this sample may be carry-over from other donors' samples. The sequencing sample was made of CD8+ T cells from PBMCs. The V and J genes are TRBV7-9 and TRBJ2-7; TRBD2 aligns across 11 bases. The CDR3 sequence: CASSAVTSGASYEQYF. The CDR3 DNA reads as TGTGCCAGCAGCGCCGTGACTAGCGGGGCCTCCTACGAGCAGTACTTC. Full variable domain (rest looked up from reference TRBV7-9 and TRBJ2-7): DTGVSQNPRHKITKRGQNVTFRCDPISEHNRLYWYRQTLGQGPEFLTYFQNEAQLEKSRLLSDRFSAERPKGSFSTLEIQRTEQGDSAMYLCASSAVTSGASYEQYFGPGTRLTVT.